This passage covers 32 T cell receptor beta chains from one sample sequenced in a study of identical twins. In TCRdb, the 5' RACE reads were re-called with MiXCR into one record per CDR3 protein. This table has a few hundred thousand distinct CDR3 sequences, 8.5% to 10% appearing once. The sample taken for sequencing was naive T cells sorted from blood. The receptors were sampled from a woman in her fifties or sixties in good health.

This clonotype came up many times. This chain links TRBV5-1 with TRBJ2-1; D ambiguous. Germline-derived CDR1 and CDR2 are SGHRS and YFSETQ. This CDR3 is built from 16 residues. V was clipped by 3 bases and J by 4 bases, with 17 bases between them. The CDR3 loop reads CASSSLSPGAYNEQFF. In nucleotides, the CDR3 is TGCGCCAGCAGCTCTCTTTCGCCTGGTGCGTACAATGAGCAGTTCTTC.

This clonotype was observed many times. CDR3 residues: CASSRGDADTQYF. CDR3 sequence (DNA): TGCGCCAGCAGCCGGGGGGATGCAGATACGCAGTATTTT. The rearrangement joins TRBV5-1 to TRBJ2-3; 7 positions match TRBD2. V lost 4 bases, J lost 4 bases, and 3 bases stayed unmatched. Per germline, CDR1 SGHRS and CDR2 YFSETQ. This CDR3 is built from 13 residues.

The chain uses TRBV11-2 and TRBJ2-1; 9 nucleotides line up with TRBD2. CDR1 is SGHAT and CDR2 is FQNNGV in the germline V gene. V was clipped by 3 bases and J by 9 bases; unmatched bases: 9. The CDR3 is made up of 15 amino acids. The DNA of the CDR3 is TGTGCCAGCAGCTTGCGGCTAGCGGGGACGGGTGAGCAGTTCTTC. Translation: CASSLRLAGTGEQFF.

The J gene is TRBJ2-1, the V gene TRBV5-1; D is possibly TRBD2 (5 bases). Trimming pared 2 bases from V and 6 bases from J, leaving 18 bases between. Germline CDR1 reads SGHRS; CDR2 reads YFSETQ. CDR3 length: 16 amino acids. The CDR3 sequence: CASSFRQSSRGNEQFF. In DNA form, the CDR3 reads TGCGCCAGCAGCTTTCGGCAGTCCTCCCGGGGCAATGAGCAGTTCTTC.

This clonotype was recorded a few times. The V gene is TRBV4-1, the J gene TRBJ2-7; D not certain. The CDR3 totals 13 residues. Germline V gives CDR1 MGHRA, CDR2 YSYEKL. The V end lost 6 bases, the J end lost 2 bases, and 11 bases lay between the germline ends. The CDR3 coding sequence is TGCGCCAGCAGTTCCGACGGAACCTACGAGCAGTACTTC. Residues: CASSSDGTYEQYF.

This clonotype was recorded at least ten times. This chain uses TRBV24-1 with TRBJ2-2, with 13 bases matching TRBD2. The CDR3 sequence is 18 residues long. The germline gives CDR1 KGHDR, CDR2 SFDVKD. Trimming removed 7 bases from V and 3 bases from J; junction bases left unmatched: 10. CDR3 region: CATSAGLAGVGDTGELFF. The CDR3 nucleotides are TGTGCCACCAGCGCTGGACTAGCGGGAGTCGGGGACACCGGGGAGCTGTTTTTT.

The gene calls are TRBV3-1 and TRBJ1-2; no firm D call. There are 16 residues in the CDR3. Trimming stripped 1 base from V and 5 bases from J, with 17 bases between. Germline V lookup: CDR1 LGHDT, CDR2 YNNKEL (reference sequence). The CDR3 region is CASSQVIGRLSYGYTF. The CDR3 DNA reads TGTGCCAGCAGCCAAGTCATCGGGAGGTTAAGTTATGGCTACACCTTC.

This clonotype was found a few times. V usage is TRBV29-1 and J usage is TRBJ2-4; TRBD1 agrees at 7 bases. This CDR3 has 15 amino acids. After removal of 4 bases from V and 2 bases from J, the junction contained 8 bases not matched to a gene. Germline CDR1 SQVTM, CDR2 ANQGSEA. CDR3 coding DNA: TGCAGCGTTGCGGGGACAGTGGGAACCAAAAACATTCAGTACTTC. Protein sequence: CSVAGTVGTKNIQYF.

This clonotype was observed a few times. The CDR3 bases are TGTGCTAGTGGTTTGGTAGTGGACCGATTGGGCAATGAGCAGTTCTTC. Amino acid sequence: CASGLVVDRLGNEQFF. This chain joins TRBV12-5 and TRBJ2-1, with D unresolved. Trimming pared 0 bases from V and 6 bases from J, leaving 15 bases between. The CDR3 extends over 16 amino acids. Germline V gives CDR1 LGHNT, CDR2 FRNRAP.

This clonotype was seen a handful of times. The rearrangement links TRBV28 to TRBJ1-3; no reliable D call. Germline V gene data show CDR1 as MDHEN and CDR2 as SYDVKM. There are 15 residues in the CDR3. The germline V and J ends were trimmed by 3 bases and 0 bases, with 9 bases remaining between them. The CDR3 DNA is TGTGCCAGCAGTTTTGCAGGATTCTCTGGAAACACCATATATTTT. The encoded protein is CASSFAGFSGNTIYF.

This clonotype showed up just a few times. This sequence joins TRBV20-1 and TRBJ2-1, with TRBD2 identical over 11 bases. The CDR3 sequence is 17 residues long. The V gene end was trimmed by 3 bases and the J gene end by 0 bases; junction bases not matched to a gene: 7. CDR1 and CDR2 from the germline V gene are DFQATT and SNEGSKA (reference sequence). The CDR3 nucleotides read TGCAGTGCTAGTACTAGCGGGAGAGCGAGCTCCTACAATGAGCAGTTCTTC. This translates into CSASTSGRASSYNEQFF.

This clonotype was picked up a small number of times. V gene TRBV11-3 combines with J gene TRBJ2-3; the match to TRBD2 covers 7 bases. The germline V gene encodes CDR1 SGHNT and CDR2 YENEEA. The CDR3 is made up of 18 amino acids. V dropped 5 bases and J dropped 4; count of bases not matched to a gene: 18. The CDR3 here is CASSEWGGSGARADTQYF. CDR3 DNA sequence: TGTGCCAGCAGCGAGTGGGGGGGGTCGGGCGCACGAGCAGATACGCAGTATTTT.

At least ten counts were recorded for this clonotype. The chain links TRBV7-2 to TRBJ2-3; D possibly matches TRBD1 or TRBD2 (5 bases each). Trimming cost V 6 bases and J 6 bases, with 22 bases left between them. This CDR3 contains 16 residues. CDR1 and CDR2 from the germline V gene are SGHTA and FQGNSA. The CDR3 region has the DNA TGTGCCAGCAGGTCGGGGCTTCATTCCCTCACGGATACGCAGTATTTT. As protein: CASRSGLHSLTDTQYF.

This clonotype was seen repeatedly, ten times or more. The chain recombines TRBV7-2 with TRBJ1-5; no clear D. Trimming removed 0 bases from V and 6 bases from J, with 9 bases in between. The CDR3 contains 14 residues. Germline V gene sequence: CDR1 SGHTA, CDR2 FQGNSA. CDR3 nucleotides: TGTGCCAGCAGCTTAGCGAAAGGGTTTCAGCCCCAGCATTTT. Its translation: CASSLAKGFQPQHF.

In this sample, this clonotype turned up many times. J is TRBJ1-5 and V is TRBV27; 9 positions agree with TRBD1. Germline V gene lookup returns CDR1 MNHEY and CDR2 SMNVEV (reference sequence). The CDR3 runs to 14 residues. V gave up 2 bases and J gave up 4 bases; unmatched junction bases: 0. The CDR3 DNA sequence: TGTGCCAGCAGTTTAGGGACAGGGAATCAGCCCCAGCATTTT. Protein product: CASSLGTGNQPQHF.

This clonotype has a count of ten or more. The chain recombines TRBV5-1 with TRBJ2-5; D not resolved. V was clipped by 4 bases and J by 5 bases, with 9 bases between them. CDR3 length equals 12 residues. Germline loops: CDR1 SGHRS, CDR2 YFSETQ. The CDR3 sequence is CASSPGWETQYF. The CDR3 region has the DNA TGCGCCAGCAGCCCCGGCTGGGAGACCCAGTACTTC.

The chain combines TRBV6-1 with TRBJ1-1, with a possible D match to TRBD1 (5 bases). V shed 6 bases and J shed 11 bases, with 16 bases lying between them. CDR1 and CDR2 (germline): MNHNS, SASEGT. The CDR3 loop spans 12 amino acids. The CDR3 DNA is TGTGCCAGCAGGTCCCCGGGGGGAAGCGCTTTCTTT. Translation: CASRSPGGSAFF.

The table lists this clonotype with a few counts. The chain is built from TRBV27 and TRBJ2-3, with a weak D call TRBD1 (5 bases). Trimming removed 1 base from V and 2 bases from J, with 10 bases in between. The germline V gene has CDR1 MNHEY and CDR2 SMNVEV (reference sequence). This CDR3 contains 15 residues. CDR3 sequence reads: CASSLLGQFTDTQYF. The CDR3 DNA follows: TGTGCCAGCAGTTTATTGGGGCAGTTCACAGATACGCAGTATTTT.

V and J are TRBV4-1 and TRBJ2-4; tentative D call: TRBD1 (7 bases). This CDR3 is 18 amino acids long. The V gene's germline CDR1 is MGHRA and CDR2 YSYEKL. The V end lost 0 bases, the J end lost 8 bases, and 23 bases lay between the germline ends. The CDR3 DNA sequence: TGCGCCAGCAGCCAAGAAGGATGGGTGGCAGGGGGAGGATACATTCAGTACTTC. Residues: CASSQEGWVAGGGYIQYF.

V is TRBV11-3 and J is TRBJ2-2; 7 bases fit TRBD2. After removal of 3 bases from V and 1 base from J, the junction contained 5 bases not matched to a gene. The CDR3 spans 16 residues. Germline CDR1 SGHNT, CDR2 YENEEA. CDR3 residues: CASSLMGGKNTGELFF. The CDR3 DNA follows: TGTGCCAGCAGCTTGATGGGGGGGAAGAACACCGGGGAGCTGTTTTTT.

This clonotype was observed a few times. V is TRBV11-2 and J is TRBJ1-3; weak D call: TRBD1 (6 bases). The CDR3 length is 16 residues. V lost 1 base and J 4 bases, leaving 14 bases between the germline ends. Germline lookup yields CDR1 SGHAT and CDR2 FQNNGV. The CDR3 reads CASSLVVGGGGNTIYF. DNA for the CDR3: TGTGCCAGCAGCTTAGTAGTCGGGGGCGGCGGAAACACCATATATTTT.

The chain couples TRBV29-1 to TRBJ2-4, with D unresolved. This CDR3 has 11 residues. V was clipped by 5 bases and J by 9 bases, with 11 bases between them. Germline CDR1 SQVTM, CDR2 ANQGSEA. The CDR3 protein is CSVPLLGIQYF. In DNA, the CDR3 is TGCAGCGTTCCTCTGTTAGGCATTCAGTACTTC.

In its sample, this clonotype was seen a few times. This chain uses TRBV5-1 with TRBJ2-3, with 10 nucleotides matching TRBD2. V lost 4 bases to trimming and J lost 4 bases; unmatched junction nucleotides: 6. The CDR3 covers 15 residues. Looked up from germline, CDR1 is SGHRS and CDR2 is YFSETQ. CDR3 amino acids: CASSNLAGASDTQYF. DNA for the CDR3: TGCGCCAGCAGCAATCTAGCGGGAGCGTCAGATACGCAGTATTTT.

This clonotype was counted at least ten times. The chain couples TRBV12-3 or TRBV12-4 to TRBJ2-7; 9 positions match TRBD1. Trimming took 3 bases from V and 4 from J; bases not matched to a gene: 4. The CDR3 is 14 amino acids. The CDR3 DNA sequence: TGTGCCAGCAGTTTGGACAGGGGCGGTTACGAGCAGTACGTC. Its translation: CASSLDRGGYEQYV.

This clonotype has at least ten counts. The chain recombines TRBV7-9 with TRBJ2-7; 7 nucleotides align to TRBD1. CDR1 and CDR2 from the germline V gene are SEHNR and FQNEAQ (reference sequence). The V segment lost 4 bases and the J segment 7 bases; nucleotides outside the gene matches: 13. The CDR3 totals 15 residues. The CDR3 protein is CASSSTSTGAKEQYF. In DNA form, the CDR3 reads TGTGCCAGCAGCTCCACCTCAACAGGGGCTAAAGAGCAGTACTTC.

The chain couples TRBV25-1 to TRBJ2-7; TRBD2 might be the D (6 bases). Germline-derived CDR1 and CDR2 are MGHDK and SYGVNS. The CDR3 consists of 16 residues. V was clipped by 4 bases and J by 6 bases, with 22 bases between them. Here the CDR3 reads CASSGATAGRGFEQYF. CDR3 in DNA: TGTGCCAGCAGTGGAGCTACGGCGGGACGGGGGTTCGAGCAGTACTTC.

The chain combines TRBV4-1 with TRBJ1-1; D is undetermined. Germline lookup yields CDR1 MGHRA and CDR2 YSYEKL. Trimming left V 0 bases short and J 0 bases short, with 5 bases between. This CDR3 spans 14 amino acids. This chain's CDR3 is CASSQERMNTEAFF. As DNA, the CDR3 is TGCGCCAGCAGCCAAGAACGGATGAACACTGAAGCTTTCTTT.

The rearrangement uses TRBV20-1 and TRBJ2-5; 8 nucleotides align to TRBD2. With V trimmed by 5 bases and J by 4 bases, 6 bases remained unmatched. The CDR3 loop spans 13 amino acids. From germline, CDR1 is DFQATT and CDR2 SNEGSKA (reference sequence). CDR3 sequence: CSAVASGRETQYF. CDR3 DNA sequence: TGCAGTGCTGTCGCCAGCGGGAGAGAGACCCAGTACTTC.

J is TRBJ2-2 and V is TRBV5-1, with a tentative D call TRBD2 (6 bases). Per germline, CDR1 SGHRS and CDR2 YFSETQ. V was clipped by 4 bases and J by 4 bases, with 14 bases between them. The CDR3 runs 15 residues. CDR3 sequence reads: CASSLGGKSTGELFF. CDR3 DNA: TGCGCCAGCAGCCTGGGGGGAAAGAGCACCGGGGAGCTGTTTTTT.

This clonotype was seen more than once but under ten times. The chain recombines TRBV27 with TRBJ2-3, with D maybe TRBD2 (5 bases). Looked up from germline, CDR1 is MNHEY and CDR2 is SMNVEV (reference sequence). V lost 5 bases to trimming and J lost 3 bases, with 15 bases between them. The CDR3 is made up of 15 amino acids. The CDR3 protein is CASSVNPSGTDTQYF. CDR3 coding DNA: TGTGCCAGCAGTGTTAACCCCAGCGGTACAGATACGCAGTATTTT.

This clonotype appeared once. It may be a read error: a sequence one base away is much more abundant. V usage is TRBV6-2 or TRBV6-3 and J usage is TRBJ2-1; the match to TRBD2 covers 11 bases. Per germline, CDR1 MNHEY and CDR2 SVGEGT. This CDR3 has 15 amino acids. The V segment lost 5 bases and the J segment 9 bases; nucleotides outside the gene matches: 9. The CDR3 sequence: CASSLLAGVTTEQFF. The DNA of the CDR3 is TGTGCCAGCAGTCTACTAGCGGGAGTAACAACTGAGCAGTTCTTC.

This clonotype was seen a handful of times. V gene TRBV30 combines with J gene TRBJ2-3; D is undetermined. Germline CDR1 GTSNPN, CDR2 SVGIG (reference sequence). This CDR3 is built from 13 residues. Trimming took off 1 base at V and 3 bases at J, with 8 bases between the two ends. The CDR3 nucleotides are TGTGCCTGGAGTGGGTCAGCTACAGATACGCAGTATTTT. As protein: CAWSGSATDTQYF. The variable domain in full, with the rest retrieved from reference TRBV30 and TRBJ2-3, is SQTIHQWPATLVQPVGSPLSLECTVEGTSNPNLYWYRQAAGRGLQLLFYSVGIGQISSEVPQNLSASRPQDRQFILSSKKLLLSDSGFYLCAWSGSATDTQYFGPGTRLTVL.